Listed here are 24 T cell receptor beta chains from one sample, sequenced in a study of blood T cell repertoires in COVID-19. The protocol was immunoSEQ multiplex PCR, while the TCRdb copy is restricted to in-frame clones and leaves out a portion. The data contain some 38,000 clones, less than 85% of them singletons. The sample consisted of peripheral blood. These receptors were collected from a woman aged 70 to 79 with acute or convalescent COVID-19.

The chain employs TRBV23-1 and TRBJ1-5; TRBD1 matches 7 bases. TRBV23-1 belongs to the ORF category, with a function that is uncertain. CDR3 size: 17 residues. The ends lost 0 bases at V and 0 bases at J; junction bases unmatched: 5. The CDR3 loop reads CASSQSRTGNSNQPQHF. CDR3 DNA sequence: TGCGCCAGCAGTCAATCCCGGACAGGTAATAGCAATCAGCCCCAGCATTTT.

The CDR3 DNA reads as TGTGCCAGCAGCGTAGCGTTAGCGGTAACTGACAATGAGCAGTTCTTC. This gives the protein CASSVALAVTDNEQFF. The gene calls are TRBV9 and TRBJ2-1, with D perhaps TRBD2 (6 bases). Between the trimmed V and J ends, which lost 0 bases and 5 bases, there was a span of 15 bases. The CDR3 contains 16 residues. Germline CDR1 is SGDLS and CDR2 is YYNGEE.

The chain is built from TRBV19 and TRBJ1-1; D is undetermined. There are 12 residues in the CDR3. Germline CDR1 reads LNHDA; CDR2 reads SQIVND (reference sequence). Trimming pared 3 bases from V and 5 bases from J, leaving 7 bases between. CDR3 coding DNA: TGTGCCAGTAGTATGAGGGTGACTGAAGCTTTCTTT. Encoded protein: CASSMRVTEAFF.

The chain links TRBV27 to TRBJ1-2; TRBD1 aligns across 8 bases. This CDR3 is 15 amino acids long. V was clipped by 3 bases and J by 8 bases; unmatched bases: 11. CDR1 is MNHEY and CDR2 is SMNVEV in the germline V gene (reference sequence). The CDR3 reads CASSLTPDRAYGYTF. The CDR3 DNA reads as TGTGCCAGCAGTTTGACTCCGGACAGGGCTTACGGCTACACCTTC.

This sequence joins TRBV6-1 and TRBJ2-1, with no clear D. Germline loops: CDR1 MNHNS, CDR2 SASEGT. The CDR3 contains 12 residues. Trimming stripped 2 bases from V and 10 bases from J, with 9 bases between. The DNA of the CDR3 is TGTGCCAGCAGTGAACTATTTCGCGAGCAGTTCTTC. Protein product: CASSELFREQFF.

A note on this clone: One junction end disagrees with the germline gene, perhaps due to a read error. CDR3 DNA sequence: TGCGCCAGCAGCTTGGTTCGGGACAGGGGTTCGGCTTTT. This codes for CASSLVRDRGSAF. The chain couples TRBV5-1 to TRBJ2-3, with 10 bases fitting TRBD1. The germline V gene encodes CDR1 SGHRS and CDR2 YFSETQ. The CDR3 runs 13 residues.

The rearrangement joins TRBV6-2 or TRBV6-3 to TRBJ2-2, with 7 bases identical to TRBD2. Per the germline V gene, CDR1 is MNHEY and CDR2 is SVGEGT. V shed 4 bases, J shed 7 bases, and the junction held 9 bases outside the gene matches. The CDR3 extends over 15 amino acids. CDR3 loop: CASSWNSGAGGELFF. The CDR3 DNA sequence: TGTGCCAGCAGTTGGAACAGCGGGGCTGGCGGGGAGCTGTTTTTT.

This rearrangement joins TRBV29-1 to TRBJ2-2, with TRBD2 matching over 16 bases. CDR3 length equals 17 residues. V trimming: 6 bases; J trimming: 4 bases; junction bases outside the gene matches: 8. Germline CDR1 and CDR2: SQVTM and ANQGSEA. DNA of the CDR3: TGCAGCGTGATCCCCGGGACTAGCGGGGGGGGCACCGGGGAGCTGTTTTTT. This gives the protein CSVIPGTSGGGTGELFF.

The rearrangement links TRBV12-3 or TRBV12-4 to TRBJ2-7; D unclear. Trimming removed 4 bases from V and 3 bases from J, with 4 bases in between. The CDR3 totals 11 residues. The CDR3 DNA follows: TGTGCCAGCAGTTCCAACTACGAGCAGTACTTC. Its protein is CASSSNYEQYF.

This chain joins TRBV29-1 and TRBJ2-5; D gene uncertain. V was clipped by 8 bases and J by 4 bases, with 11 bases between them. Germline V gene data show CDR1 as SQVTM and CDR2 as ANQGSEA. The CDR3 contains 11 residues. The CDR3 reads CSPQAGETQYF. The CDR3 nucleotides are TGCAGCCCACAAGCAGGAGAGACCCAGTACTTC.

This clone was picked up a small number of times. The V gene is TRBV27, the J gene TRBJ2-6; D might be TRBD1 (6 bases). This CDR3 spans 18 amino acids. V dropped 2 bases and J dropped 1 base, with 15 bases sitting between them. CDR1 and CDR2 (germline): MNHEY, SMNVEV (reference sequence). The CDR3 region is CASSLVPPGASGANVLTF. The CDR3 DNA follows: TGTGCCAGCAGTTTAGTCCCCCCAGGGGCTTCTGGGGCCAACGTCCTGACTTTC. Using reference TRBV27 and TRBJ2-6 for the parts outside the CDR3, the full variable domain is EAQVTQNPRYLITVTGKKLTVTCSQNMNHEYMSWYRQDPGLGLRQIYYSMNVEVTDKGDVPEGYKVSRKEKRNFPLILESPSPNQTSLYFCASSLVPPGASGANVLTFGAGSRLTVL.

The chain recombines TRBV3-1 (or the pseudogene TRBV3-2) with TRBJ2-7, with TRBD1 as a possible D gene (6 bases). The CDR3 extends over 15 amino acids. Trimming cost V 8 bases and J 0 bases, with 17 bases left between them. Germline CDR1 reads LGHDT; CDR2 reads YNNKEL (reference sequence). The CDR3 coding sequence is TGTGCCAGCCGTAAAAGACAGGACAGCTCCTACGAGCAGTACTTC. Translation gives CASRKRQDSSYEQYF.

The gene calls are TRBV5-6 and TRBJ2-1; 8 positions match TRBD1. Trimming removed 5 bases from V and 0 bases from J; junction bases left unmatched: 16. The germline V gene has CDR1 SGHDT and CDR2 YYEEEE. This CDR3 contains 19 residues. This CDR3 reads CASRGGQALSSSSYNEQFF. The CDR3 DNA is TGTGCCAGCAGAGGGGGACAGGCGCTTTCCTCTAGCTCCTACAATGAGCAGTTCTTC.

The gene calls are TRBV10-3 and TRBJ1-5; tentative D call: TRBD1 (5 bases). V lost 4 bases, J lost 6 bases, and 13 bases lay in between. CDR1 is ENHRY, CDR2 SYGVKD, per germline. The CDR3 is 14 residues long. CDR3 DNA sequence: TGTGCCATCAGTGGTGTCCAGGGAACTCAGCCCCAGCATTTT. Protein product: CAISGVQGTQPQHF.

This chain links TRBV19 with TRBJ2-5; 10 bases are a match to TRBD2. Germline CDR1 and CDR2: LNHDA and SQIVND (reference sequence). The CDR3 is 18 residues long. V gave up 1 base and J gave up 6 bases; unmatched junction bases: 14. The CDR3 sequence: CASSIVTGIAGGMKTQYF. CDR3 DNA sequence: TGTGCCAGTAGTATAGTAACAGGGATAGCGGGGGGTATGAAGACCCAGTACTTC.

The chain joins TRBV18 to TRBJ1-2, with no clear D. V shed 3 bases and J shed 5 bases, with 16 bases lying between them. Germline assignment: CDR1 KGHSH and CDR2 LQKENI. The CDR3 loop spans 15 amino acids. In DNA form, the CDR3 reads TGTGCCAGCTCACCCGATCGGGATTCGCGGTATGGCTACACCTTC. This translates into CASSPDRDSRYGYTF.

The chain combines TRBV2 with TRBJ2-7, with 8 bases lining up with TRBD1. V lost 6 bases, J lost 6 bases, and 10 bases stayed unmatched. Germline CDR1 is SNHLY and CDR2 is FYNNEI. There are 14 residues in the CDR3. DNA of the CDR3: TGTGCCAGCAGAGGGACAGGAGGGCCCCTCGAGCAGTACTTC. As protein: CASRGTGGPLEQYF.

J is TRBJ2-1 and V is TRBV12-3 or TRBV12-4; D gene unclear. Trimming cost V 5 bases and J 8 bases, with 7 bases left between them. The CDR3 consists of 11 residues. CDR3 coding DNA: TGTGCCAGCAGTCGTAATGATGAGCAGTTCTTC. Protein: CASSRNDEQFF.

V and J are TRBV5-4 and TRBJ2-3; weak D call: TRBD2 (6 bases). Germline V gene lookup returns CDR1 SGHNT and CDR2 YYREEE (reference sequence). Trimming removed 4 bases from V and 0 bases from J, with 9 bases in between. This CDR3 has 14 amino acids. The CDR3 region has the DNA TGTGCCAGCAGCCAAAGCGGGAGCACAGATACGCAGTATTTT. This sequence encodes CASSQSGSTDTQYF.

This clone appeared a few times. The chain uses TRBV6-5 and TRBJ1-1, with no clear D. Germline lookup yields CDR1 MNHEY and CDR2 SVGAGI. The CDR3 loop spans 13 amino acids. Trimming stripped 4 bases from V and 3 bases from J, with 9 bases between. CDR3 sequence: CASSSFRDTEAFF. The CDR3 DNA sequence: TGTGCCAGCAGTTCTTTTCGGGACACTGAAGCTTTCTTT.

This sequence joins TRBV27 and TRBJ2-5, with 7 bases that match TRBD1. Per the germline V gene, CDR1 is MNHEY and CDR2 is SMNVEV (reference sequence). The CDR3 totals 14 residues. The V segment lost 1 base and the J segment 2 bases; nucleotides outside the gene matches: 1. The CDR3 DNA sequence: TGTGCCAGCAGTTTATGGGGACAGCAAGAGACCCAGTACTTC. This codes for CASSLWGQQETQYF.

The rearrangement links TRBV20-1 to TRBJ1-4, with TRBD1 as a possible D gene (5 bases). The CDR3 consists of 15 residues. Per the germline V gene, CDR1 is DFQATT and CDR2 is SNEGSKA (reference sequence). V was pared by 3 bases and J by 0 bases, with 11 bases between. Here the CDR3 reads CSASKAGSTNEKLFF. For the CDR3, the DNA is TGCAGTGCTAGTAAGGCAGGGTCAACTAATGAAAAACTGTTTTTT.

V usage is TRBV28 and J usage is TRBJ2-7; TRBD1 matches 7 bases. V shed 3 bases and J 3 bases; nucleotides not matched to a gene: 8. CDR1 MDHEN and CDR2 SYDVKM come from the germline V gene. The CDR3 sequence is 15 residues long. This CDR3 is CASSFTGQILYEQYF. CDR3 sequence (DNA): TGTGCCAGCAGTTTTACGGGACAGATTCTCTACGAGCAGTACTTC.

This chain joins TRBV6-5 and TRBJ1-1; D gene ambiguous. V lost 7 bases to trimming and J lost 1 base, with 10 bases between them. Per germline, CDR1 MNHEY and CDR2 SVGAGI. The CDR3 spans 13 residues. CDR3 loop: CASTNTENTEAFF. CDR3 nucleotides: TGTGCCAGCACTAATACAGAGAACACTGAAGCTTTCTTT.